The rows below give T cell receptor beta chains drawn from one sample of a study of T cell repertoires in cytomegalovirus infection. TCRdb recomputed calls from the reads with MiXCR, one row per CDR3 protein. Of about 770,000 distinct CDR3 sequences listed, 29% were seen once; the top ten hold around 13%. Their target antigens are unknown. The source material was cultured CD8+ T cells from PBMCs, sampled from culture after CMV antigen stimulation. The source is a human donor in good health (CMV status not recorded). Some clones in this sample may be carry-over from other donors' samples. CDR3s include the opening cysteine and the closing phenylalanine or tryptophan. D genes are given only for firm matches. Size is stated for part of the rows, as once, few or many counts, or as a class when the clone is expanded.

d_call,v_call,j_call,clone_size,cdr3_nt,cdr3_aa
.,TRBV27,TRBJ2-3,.,TGTGCCAGCAGGGCCTACACAGATACGCAGTATTTT,CASRAYTDTQYF
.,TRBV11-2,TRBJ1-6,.,TGTGCCAGCAGCTTAGACCGGGACCCCTCAGCACCCCTCCACTTT,CASSLDRDPSAPLHF
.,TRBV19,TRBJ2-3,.,TGTGCCAGGAGGACAGATACGCAGTATTTT,CARRTDTQYF
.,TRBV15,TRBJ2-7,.,TGTGCCACCAGCAGAGATGTCCAGGGGACCTACGAGCAGTACTTC,CATSRDVQGTYEQYF
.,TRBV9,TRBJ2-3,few,TGTGCCAGCAGCGTAGACAGGGCAACAGATACGCAGTATTTT,CASSVDRATDTQYF
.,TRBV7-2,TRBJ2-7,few,TGTGCCAGCAGCTTATCCCTGGCGGGCGAGCAGTACTTC,CASSLSLAGEQYF
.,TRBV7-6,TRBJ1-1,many,TGTGCCAGCAGCTTAGCGAGGGATCTGAACACTGAAGCTTTCTTT,CASSLARDLNTEAFF
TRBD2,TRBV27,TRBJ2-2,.,TGTGCCAGCAGTTTAAAACGGACTAGCGGGCGGCGGGGCACCGGGGAGCTGTTTTTT,CASSLKRTSGRRGTGELFF
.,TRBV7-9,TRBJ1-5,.,TGTGCCAGCAGCTCAGGGACGAAGCCCCAGCATTTT,CASSSGTKPQHF
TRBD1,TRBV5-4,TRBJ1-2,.,TGTGCCAGCAGCTTGAGCGTTTCAGGGGGAATCTATGGCTACACCTTC,CASSLSVSGGIYGYTF
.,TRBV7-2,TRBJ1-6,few,TGTGCCAGCAGCTGGGAAGGAGATAATTCACCCCTCCACTTT,CASSWEGDNSPLHF
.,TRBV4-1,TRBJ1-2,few,TGCGCCAGCAGCCAAGGGCCCTTTGGAGACTATGGCTACACCTTC,CASSQGPFGDYGYTF
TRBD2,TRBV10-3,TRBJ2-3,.,TGTGCCATCAGTGTCCCCGGGACTAGCGGCCCAGATACGCAGTATTTT,CAISVPGTSGPDTQYF
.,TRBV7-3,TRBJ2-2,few,TGTGCCAGCAGCTTATCCTACAGGGGGGGACCCACCGGGGAGCTGTTTTTT,CASSLSYRGGPTGELFF
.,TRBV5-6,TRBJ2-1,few,TGTGCCAGCAGCAACTACTACAATGAGCAGTTCTTC,CASSNYYNEQFF
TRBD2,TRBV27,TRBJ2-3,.,TGTGCCAGCAGCCCTGAGCGGGGGAGACCAGATACGCAGTATTTT,CASSPERGRPDTQYF
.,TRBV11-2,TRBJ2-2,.,TGTGCCAGCAGCTTAGATTGGGGTCGCAACCCCCTCTCGGGCACCGGGGAGCTGTTTTTT,CASSLDWGRNPLSGTGELFF
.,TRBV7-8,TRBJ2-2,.,TGTGCCAGCAGCCTAGGACCGGTCCCCACCGGGGAGCTGTTTTTT,CASSLGPVPTGELFF
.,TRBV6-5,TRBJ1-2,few,TGTGCCAGTGCCGCAAGCCCTAACTATGGCTACACCTTC,CASAASPNYGYTF
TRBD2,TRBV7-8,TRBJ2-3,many,TGTGCCAGCAGCTTACCAGCGGGGCTGACGGATACGCAGTATTTT,CASSLPAGLTDTQYF
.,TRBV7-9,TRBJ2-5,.,TGTGCCAGCAGCCCGGGGCCCGGGGGACCCCTAGAGACCCAGTACTTC,CASSPGPGGPLETQYF
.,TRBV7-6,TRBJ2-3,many,TGTGCCAGCAGCTTAGCGGGGGGGCCGACAGATACGCAGTATTTT,CASSLAGGPTDTQYF
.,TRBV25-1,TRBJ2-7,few,TGTGCCAGCAGTGTGGACGACCCGGGCGAGCAGTACTTC,CASSVDDPGEQYF
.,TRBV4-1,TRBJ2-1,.,TGCGCCAGCAGCCAAGAAGGTGGGAATGAGCAGTTCTTC,CASSQEGGNEQFF
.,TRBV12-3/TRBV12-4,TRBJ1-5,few,TGTGCCAGCAGTAGGTCCAGTGGGAGCAATCAGCCCCAGCATTTT,CASSRSSGSNQPQHF